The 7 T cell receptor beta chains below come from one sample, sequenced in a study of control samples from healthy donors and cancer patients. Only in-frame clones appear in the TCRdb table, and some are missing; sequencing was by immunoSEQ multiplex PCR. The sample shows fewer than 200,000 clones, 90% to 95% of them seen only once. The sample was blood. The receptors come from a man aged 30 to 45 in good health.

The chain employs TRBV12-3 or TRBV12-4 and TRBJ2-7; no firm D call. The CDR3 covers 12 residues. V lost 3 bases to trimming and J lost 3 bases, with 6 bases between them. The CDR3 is CASSFIGYEQYF. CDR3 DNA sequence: TGTGCCAGCAGTTTCATCGGCTACGAGCAGTACTTC.

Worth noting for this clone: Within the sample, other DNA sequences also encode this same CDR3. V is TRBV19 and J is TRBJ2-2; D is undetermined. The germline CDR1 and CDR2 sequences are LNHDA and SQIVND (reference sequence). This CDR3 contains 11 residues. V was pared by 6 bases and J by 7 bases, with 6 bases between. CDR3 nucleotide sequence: TGTGCCAGTAGCCCGAGCGGGGAGCTGTTTTTT. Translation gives CASSPSGELFF.

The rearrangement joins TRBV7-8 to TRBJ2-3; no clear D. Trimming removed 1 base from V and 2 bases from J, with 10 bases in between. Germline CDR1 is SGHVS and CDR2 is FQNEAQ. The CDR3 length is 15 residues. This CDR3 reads CASSLDGQLTDTQYF. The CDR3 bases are TGTGCCAGCAGCTTAGACGGTCAGCTCACAGATACGCAGTATTTT.

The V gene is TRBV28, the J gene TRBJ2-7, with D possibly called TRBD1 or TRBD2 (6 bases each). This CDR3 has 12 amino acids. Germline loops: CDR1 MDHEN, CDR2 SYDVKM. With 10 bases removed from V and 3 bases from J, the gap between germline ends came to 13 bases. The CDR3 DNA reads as TGTGCCATCCGCGGGACAAACTACGAGCAGTACTTC. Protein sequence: CAIRGTNYEQYF.

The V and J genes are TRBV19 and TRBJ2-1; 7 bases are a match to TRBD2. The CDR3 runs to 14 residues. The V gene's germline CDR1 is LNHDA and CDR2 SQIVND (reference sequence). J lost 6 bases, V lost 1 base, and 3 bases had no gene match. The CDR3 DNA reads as TGTGCCAGTAGTATAGCAAGCGGGGTCAATGAGCAGTTCTTC. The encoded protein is CASSIASGVNEQFF.

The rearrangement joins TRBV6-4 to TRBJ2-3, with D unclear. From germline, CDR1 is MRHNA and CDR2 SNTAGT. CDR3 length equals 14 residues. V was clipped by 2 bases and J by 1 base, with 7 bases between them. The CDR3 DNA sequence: TGTGCCAGCAGTGACAGGGAAGGCACAGATACGCAGTATTTT. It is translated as CASSDREGTDTQYF.

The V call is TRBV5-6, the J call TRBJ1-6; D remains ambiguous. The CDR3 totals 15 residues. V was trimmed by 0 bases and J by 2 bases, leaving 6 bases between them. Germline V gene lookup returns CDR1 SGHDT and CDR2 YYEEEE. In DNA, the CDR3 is TGTGCCAGCAGCTTGGAGGGAGCCTATAATTCACCCCTCCACTTT. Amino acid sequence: CASSLEGAYNSPLHF.